The clone carrying this T cell receptor beta chain was found once. The data originate from a study of blood T cell repertoires in COVID-19. The protocol was immunoSEQ multiplex PCR, while the TCRdb copy is restricted to in-frame clones and leaves out a portion. Here the sample spans fewer than 80,000 clones, approximately 92% being singletons. Per germline, CDR1 LNHNV and CDR2 YYDKDF (reference sequence). Trimming pared 5 bases from V and 0 bases from J, leaving 14 bases between. This CDR3 spans 16 amino acids. Sequencing was carried out using peripheral blood. This TCR derives from a human donor in a cohort sampled during active COVID-19. The chain has TRBV15 and TRBJ1-3; D is ambiguous. CDR3 bases: TGTGCCACCAGCGTCGGTTATTTGAGCTCTGGAAACACCATATATTTT. Translation gives CATSVGYLSSGNTIYF. The full variable domain, its missing parts supplied by reference TRBV15 and TRBJ1-3, is DAMVIQNPRYQVTQFGKPVTLSCSQTLNHNVMYWYQQKSSQAPKLLFHYYDKDFNNEADTPDNFQSRRPNTSFCFLDIRSPGLGDTAMYLCATSVGYLSSGNTIYFGEGSWLTVV.